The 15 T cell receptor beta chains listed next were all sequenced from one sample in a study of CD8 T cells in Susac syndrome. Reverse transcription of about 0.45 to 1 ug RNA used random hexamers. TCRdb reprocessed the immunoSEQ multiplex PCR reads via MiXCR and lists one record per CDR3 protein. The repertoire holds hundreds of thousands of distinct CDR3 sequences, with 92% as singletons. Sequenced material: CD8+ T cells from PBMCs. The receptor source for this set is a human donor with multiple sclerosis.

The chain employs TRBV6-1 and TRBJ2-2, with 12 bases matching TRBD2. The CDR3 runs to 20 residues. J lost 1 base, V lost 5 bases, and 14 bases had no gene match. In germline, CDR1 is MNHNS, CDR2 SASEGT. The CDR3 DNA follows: TGTGCCAGCAGTCAACCCCTGTGGCTAGCGGGGGGGCAGAACACCGGGGAGCTGTTTTTT. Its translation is CASSQPLWLAGGQNTGELFF.

Here the CDR3 DNA reads TGTGCCAGCAGCTTTGGGACACACAGGGAGCTGTTTTTT. Protein product: CASSFGTHRELFF. The chain uses TRBV13 and TRBJ2-2; perhaps TRBD1 as D (6 bases). Germline values: CDR1 PRHDT, CDR2 FYEKMQ (reference sequence). The CDR3 covers 13 residues. With 3 bases removed from V and 9 bases from J, the gap between germline ends came to 11 bases.

CDR3 in DNA: TGCGCCAGCAGCCGGGTTGGGGAGGGCACTGAAGCTTTCTTT. It specifies CASSRVGEGTEAFF. This sequence joins TRBV4-1 and TRBJ1-1; no clear D. Germline V gene lookup returns CDR1 MGHRA and CDR2 YSYEKL. V gave up 4 bases and J gave up 4 bases, with 13 bases separating them. The CDR3 spans 14 residues.

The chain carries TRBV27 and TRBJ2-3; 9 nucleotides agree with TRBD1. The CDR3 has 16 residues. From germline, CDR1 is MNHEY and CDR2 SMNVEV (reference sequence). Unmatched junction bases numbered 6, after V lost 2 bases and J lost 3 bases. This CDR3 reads CASSLLPGQGTDTQYF. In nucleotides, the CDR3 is TGTGCCAGCAGTTTACTCCCGGGACAGGGAACAGATACGCAGTATTTT.

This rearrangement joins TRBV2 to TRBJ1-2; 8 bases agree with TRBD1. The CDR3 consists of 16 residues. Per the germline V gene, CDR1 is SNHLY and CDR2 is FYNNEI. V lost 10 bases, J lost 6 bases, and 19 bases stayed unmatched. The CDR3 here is CATTHSQGGLEHGYTF. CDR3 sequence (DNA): TGTGCCACCACTCACTCACAGGGGGGATTAGAGCATGGCTACACCTTC.

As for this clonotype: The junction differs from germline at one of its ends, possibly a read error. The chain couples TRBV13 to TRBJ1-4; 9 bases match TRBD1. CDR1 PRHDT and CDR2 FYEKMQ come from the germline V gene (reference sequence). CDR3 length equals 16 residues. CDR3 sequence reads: CASSVGQGSANEKLFF. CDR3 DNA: TGTGCCAGCAGCGTAGGACAGGGGTCAGCCAATGAAAAACTGTTTTTT.

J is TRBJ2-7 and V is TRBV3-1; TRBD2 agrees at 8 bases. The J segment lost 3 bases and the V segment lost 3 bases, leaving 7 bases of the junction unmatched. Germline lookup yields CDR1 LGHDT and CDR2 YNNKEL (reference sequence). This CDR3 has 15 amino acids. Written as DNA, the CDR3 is TGTGCCAGCAGCCATGAGTCGCGGGGGGACTACGAGCAGTACTTC. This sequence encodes CASSHESRGDYEQYF.

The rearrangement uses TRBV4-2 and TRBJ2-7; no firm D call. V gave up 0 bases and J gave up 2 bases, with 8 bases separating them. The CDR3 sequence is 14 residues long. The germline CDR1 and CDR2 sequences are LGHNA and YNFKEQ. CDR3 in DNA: TGTGCCAGCAGCCAAGATACCGAGACCTACGAGCAGTACTTC. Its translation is CASSQDTETYEQYF.

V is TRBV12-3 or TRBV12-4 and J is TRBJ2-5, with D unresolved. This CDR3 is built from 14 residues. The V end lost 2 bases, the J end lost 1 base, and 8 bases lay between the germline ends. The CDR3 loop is CASSLQALQETQYF. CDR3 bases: TGTGCCAGCAGTTTACAGGCACTCCAAGAGACCCAGTACTTC.

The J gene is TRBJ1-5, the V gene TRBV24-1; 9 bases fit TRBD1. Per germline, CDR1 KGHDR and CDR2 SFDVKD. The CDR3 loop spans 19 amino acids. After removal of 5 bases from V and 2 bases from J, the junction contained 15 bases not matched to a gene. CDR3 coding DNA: TGTGCCACCAGTGTCCCGGGACAGGGAACGTTACTCCGCAATCAGCCCCAGCATTTT. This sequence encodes CATSVPGQGTLLRNQPQHF.

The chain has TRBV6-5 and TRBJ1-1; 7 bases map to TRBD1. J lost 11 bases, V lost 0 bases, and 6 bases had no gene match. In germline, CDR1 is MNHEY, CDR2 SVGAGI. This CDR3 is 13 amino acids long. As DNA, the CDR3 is TGTGCCAGCAGTTACTCTCTTGAACAGGGGGCTTTCTTT. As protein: CASSYSLEQGAFF.

CDR3 loop: CASSQAGTLNENKDYGYTF. DNA for the CDR3: TGTGCCAGCAGCCAAGCCGGGACACTAAACGAGAATAAGGACTATGGCTACACCTTC. The V and J genes are TRBV4-2 and TRBJ1-2, with D possibly being TRBD1 (6 bases). CDR1 and CDR2 from the germline V gene are LGHNA and YNFKEQ. The CDR3 has 19 residues. V was clipped by 1 base and J by 3 bases, with 24 bases between them.

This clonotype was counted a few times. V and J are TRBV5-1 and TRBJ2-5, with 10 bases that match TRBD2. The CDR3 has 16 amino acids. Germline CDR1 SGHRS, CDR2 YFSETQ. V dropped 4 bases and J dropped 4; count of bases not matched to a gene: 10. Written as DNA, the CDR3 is TGCGCCAGCAGCCCGGCGGGACTAGCGCAGGGAGAGACCCAGTACTTC. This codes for CASSPAGLAQGETQYF.

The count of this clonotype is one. This CDR3 is CASSYATSGRGDEQYF. The DNA of the CDR3 is TGTGCCAGCAGTTACGCTACTAGCGGGAGGGGCGACGAGCAGTACTTC. This chain uses TRBV6-5 with TRBJ2-7; 13 bases line up with TRBD2. The ends lost 2 bases at V and 5 bases at J; junction bases unmatched: 6. The germline V gene has CDR1 MNHEY and CDR2 SVGAGI. This CDR3 spans 16 amino acids.

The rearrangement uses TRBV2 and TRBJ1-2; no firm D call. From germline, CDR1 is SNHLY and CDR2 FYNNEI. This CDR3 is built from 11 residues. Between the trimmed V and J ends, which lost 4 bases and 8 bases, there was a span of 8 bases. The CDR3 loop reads CASSGEGGYTF. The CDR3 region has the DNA TGTGCCAGCAGTGGGGAGGGAGGCTACACCTTC.